The 6 T cell receptor beta chains below all came from one sample that was sequenced in a study of response to subunit inactivated influenza vaccine. TCRdb itself ran the RT-PCR reads through MiXCR, one entry per CDR3 protein. Here the sample spans roughly 500,000 distinct CDR3 sequences, 25% being singletons. The sample here was CD4+ T cells sorted from PBMCs, taken 5 to 6 days after vaccination. The source is a man between 50 and 59 years old who received an inactivated influenza vaccine.

This clonotype was counted many times. The V call is TRBV12-3 or TRBV12-4, the J call TRBJ2-1; D gene uncertain. V shed 10 bases and J shed 7 bases, with 11 bases lying between them. This CDR3 is 11 amino acids long. The CDR3 reads CATASLNEQFF. The CDR3 region has the DNA TGTGCCACTGCTTCGTTGAATGAGCAGTTCTTC.

This clonotype has only a few counts. The gene calls are TRBV20-1 and TRBJ2-7, with a possible D match to TRBD2 (5 bases). Germline CDR1 DFQATT, CDR2 SNEGSKA (reference sequence). Trimming took 0 bases from V and 2 from J, leaving 14 bases between them. This CDR3 spans 15 amino acids. DNA for the CDR3: TGCAGTGCTAGAGATCGACTTCTCGGGACCTACGAGCAGTACTTC. Translating it yields CSARDRLLGTYEQYF.

Written as DNA, the CDR3 is TGTGCCAGCAGTGCACCCGGGACAGGGGGCTCCTGGGAGCTGTTTTTT. Protein product: CASSAPGTGGSWELFF. This sequence joins TRBV28 and TRBJ2-2; 12 bases match TRBD1. Germline V gene sequence: CDR1 MDHEN, CDR2 SYDVKM. V lost 5 bases and J lost 9; bases outside the gene matches: 10. This CDR3 spans 16 amino acids.

This clonotype was seen once. The chain joins TRBV6-2 or TRBV6-3 to TRBJ1-2; tentatively, D is TRBD1 (5 bases). This CDR3 region has 14 residues. V was pared by 4 bases and J by 8 bases, with 17 bases between. The germline gives CDR1 MNHEY, CDR2 SVGEGT. In DNA form, the CDR3 reads TGTGCCAGCAGTTTCACCCCTCAGGGTGGCGGCTACACCTTC. The encoded protein is CASSFTPQGGGYTF.

This chain uses TRBV7-9 with TRBJ2-1; TRBD2 is a possible D gene (5 bases). Germline V gives CDR1 SEHNR, CDR2 FQNEAQ (reference sequence). This CDR3 spans 16 amino acids. V was clipped by 1 base and J by 7 bases, with 17 bases between them. CDR3 sequence (DNA): TGTGCCAGCAGCTTAGGGGCGGTAGCGAGTGAGAATGAGCAGTTCTTC. Protein product: CASSLGAVASENEQFF.

The CDR3 coding sequence is TGCAGTGCGGACCAACTACTGACGGGAAGGGGTGAGCAGTACTTC. This sequence encodes CSADQLLTGRGEQYF. The chain is built from TRBV20-1 and TRBJ2-7; D is possibly TRBD1 or TRBD2 (5 bases each). Trimming shortened V by 6 bases and J by 7 bases, and 25 bases separated the two germline ends. Looked up from germline, CDR1 is DFQATT and CDR2 is SNEGSKA (reference sequence). There are 15 residues in the CDR3.